This entry lists 6 T cell receptor beta chains sequenced from one sample in a study of blood T cell repertoires in COVID-19. TCRdb keeps only in-frame clones here, not all; method: immunoSEQ multiplex PCR. The sample includes fewer than 100,000 clones, roughly 78% of them seen just once. Sequencing input: peripheral blood. The source is a woman in her 70s with acute or convalescent COVID-19.

The chain employs TRBV3-1 (or the pseudogene TRBV3-2) and TRBJ1-3; 8 bases line up with TRBD1. Unmatched junction bases numbered 6, after V lost 5 bases and J lost 0 bases. Germline-derived CDR1 and CDR2 are LGHDT and YNNKEL (reference sequence). This CDR3 is built from 16 residues. CDR3 sequence (DNA): TGTGCCAGCAGCGGTCGACAGGGGAACTCTGGAAACACCATATATTTT. It codes for CASSGRQGNSGNTIYF.

Only a few counts were recorded for this clone. This chain links TRBV28 with TRBJ1-5; 9 bases match TRBD1. Germline trimming cut 8 bases from V and 4 bases from J; bases unmatched to any gene: 9. CDR1 MDHEN and CDR2 SYDVKM come from the germline V gene. The CDR3 loop spans 15 amino acids. The CDR3 region has the DNA TGTGCCAGCCAAGCGGACAGGGGCGGGAATCAGCCCCAGCATTTT. This sequence encodes CASQADRGGNQPQHF.

This rearrangement joins TRBV5-4 to TRBJ2-2; the D gene is possibly TRBD2 (6 bases). From germline, CDR1 is SGHNT and CDR2 YYREEE (reference sequence). CDR3 size: 15 residues. V lost 2 bases and J lost 2, with 10 bases in between. The CDR3 sequence: CASSFQGTNTGELFF. Here the CDR3 DNA reads TGTGCCAGCAGCTTTCAAGGGACTAACACCGGGGAGCTGTTTTTT. The variable domain in full, completed from reference TRBV5-4 and TRBJ2-2, reads ETGVTQSPTHLIKTRGQQVTLRCSSQSGHNTVSWYQQALGQGPQFIFQYYREEENGRGNFPPRFSGLQFPNYSSELNVNALELDDSALYLCASSFQGTNTGELFFGEGSRLTVL.

This rearrangement joins TRBV7-8 to TRBJ2-1, with a possible D match to TRBD2 (6 bases). CDR1 is SGHVS and CDR2 is FQNEAQ in the germline V gene. This CDR3 is built from 16 residues. Deletions cut 5 bases from V and 6 bases from J, with 20 bases between. CDR3 sequence reads: CASSTREASVGNEQFF. CDR3 DNA sequence: TGTGCCAGCAGCACCAGGGAGGCTAGCGTGGGCAATGAGCAGTTCTTC.

The chain couples TRBV4-1 to TRBJ1-1; D unclear. Germline CDR1 and CDR2: MGHRA and YSYEKL. Trimming left V 4 bases short and J 1 base short, with 13 bases between. This CDR3 is built from 15 residues. The DNA for the CDR3 is TGCGCCAGCAGCCCCCGGACGGAGGGGAACACTGAAGCTTTCTTT. The encoded protein is CASSPRTEGNTEAFF.

The V and J genes are TRBV7-8 and TRBJ2-2, with 11 bases identical to TRBD2. The CDR3 length is 17 residues. Per germline, CDR1 SGHVS and CDR2 FQNEAQ. After removal of 1 base from V and 0 bases from J, the junction contained 1 base not matched to a gene. DNA of the CDR3: TGTGCCAGCAGCTTAGTAGCGGGGGGGCCGAACACCGGGGAGCTGTTTTTT. This translates into CASSLVAGGPNTGELFF.